One and the same sample provided the 8 T cell receptor beta chains below, sequenced in a study of CD8 T cells in ankylosing spondylitis. TCRdb used MiXCR to reprocess the 5' RACE reads, holding one entry per CDR3 protein. The data show a few hundred thousand distinct CDR3 sequences, approximately 11% seen once. Material for sequencing was blood, either unsorted or a sorted T cell fraction (not recorded which). These receptor sequences come from a male donor with ankylosing spondylitis or in good health (not recorded which).

The rearrangement links TRBV7-2 to TRBJ2-2; D is uncertain. The CDR3 spans 13 residues. V was trimmed by 6 bases and J by 6 bases, leaving 11 bases between them. CDR1 SGHTA and CDR2 FQGNSA come from the germline V gene. CDR3 nucleotides: TGTGCCAGCAGAGGCCTCCAGCCCGGGGAGCTGTTTTTT. Protein: CASRGLQPGELFF.

This clonotype was seen ten or more times. The V and J genes are TRBV10-3 and TRBJ1-3; no reliable D call. The CDR3 totals 17 residues. Trimming cost V 7 bases and J 3 bases, with 22 bases left between them. Germline V gene sequence: CDR1 ENHRY, CDR2 SYGVKD. CDR3 protein: CAINGEGLRLRGNTIYF. Here the CDR3 DNA reads TGTGCCATCAACGGGGAGGGTCTAAGGCTTCGTGGAAACACCATATATTTT.

In this sample, this clonotype turned up many times. The chain is built from TRBV5-1 and TRBJ1-1, with TRBD1 identical over 10 bases. Per germline, CDR1 SGHRS and CDR2 YFSETQ. The CDR3 is 14 amino acids. The V segment lost 4 bases and the J segment 9 bases; nucleotides outside the gene matches: 9. CDR3 amino acids: CASSPGQGLRKAFF. The DNA of the CDR3 is TGCGCCAGCAGCCCGGGACAGGGGTTAAGGAAAGCTTTCTTT.

This chain uses TRBV7-3 with TRBJ1-2; TRBD1 agrees at 9 bases. Germline lookup yields CDR1 SGHTA and CDR2 FQGTGA. V was pared by 5 bases and J by 4 bases, with 8 bases of the junction left unmatched. The CDR3 is 15 amino acids. CDR3 residues: CASSPTGGAIYGYTF. The CDR3 DNA reads TGTGCCAGCAGCCCCACAGGGGGCGCGATCTATGGCTACACCTTC.

This clonotype was observed at least ten times. The rearrangement joins TRBV5-5 to TRBJ2-1, with D maybe TRBD1 (6 bases). Germline V gene data show CDR1 as SGHKS and CDR2 as YYEKEE (reference sequence). V lost 7 bases and J 6 bases, leaving 8 bases between the germline ends. CDR3 size: 11 residues. The CDR3 nucleotides are TGTGCCAGCTTGGGGGCCAATGAGCAGTTCTTC. Residues: CASLGANEQFF.

The chain combines TRBV27 with TRBJ2-1, with a possible D match to TRBD2 (6 bases). Per the germline V gene, CDR1 is MNHEY and CDR2 is SMNVEV (reference sequence). V lost 1 base, J lost 3 bases, and 13 bases lay in between. The length of the CDR3 is 16 residues. The CDR3 spells CASSLLGGANYNEQFF. DNA of the CDR3: TGTGCCAGCAGTTTATTAGGCGGGGCTAACTACAATGAGCAGTTCTTC.

This clonotype was counted between two and nine times. CDR3 residues: CAWSPGSEKLFF. CDR3 DNA: TGTGCCTGGAGTCCGGGGAGCGAAAAACTGTTTTTT. The chain employs TRBV30 and TRBJ1-4; no definite D call. The germline gives CDR1 GTSNPN, CDR2 SVGIG (reference sequence). The CDR3 consists of 12 residues. The germline V and J ends were trimmed by 2 bases and 8 bases, with 9 bases remaining between them.

This clonotype was picked up many times. The chain has TRBV4-1 and TRBJ2-5, with 7 bases fitting TRBD2. The CDR3 covers 14 residues. J gave up 2 bases and V 4 bases, and 4 bases lay outside the gene matches. From germline, CDR1 is MGHRA and CDR2 YSYEKL. CDR3 DNA sequence: TGCGCCAGCAGCCGAGCGGGACTTCAAGAGACCCAGTACTTC. This sequence encodes CASSRAGLQETQYF.